A selection of T cell receptor beta chains follows, all from one sample in a study of response to subunit inactivated influenza vaccine. One entry per CDR3 protein, called by TCRdb with MiXCR from the RT-PCR reads. Counted here are fewer than 350,000 distinct CDR3 sequences, just over 20% occurring once; the ten biggest clones make up roughly 10%. Sequenced material: PBMCs from blood, taken less than 22 months after vaccination. The receptor source for this set is a man aged 50 to 69 who received an inactivated influenza vaccine. Both conserved end residues are part of each CDR3. The D gene is left open where the match is weak. Size tells how often a clone was seen (once, few, many) or the class of an expanded clone, and some rows leave it out.

clone_size | j_call | v_call | d_call | cdr3_nt | cdr3_aa
. | TRBJ2-3 | TRBV18 | TRBD2 | TGTGCCAGCTCACCTCCGAGCGGGGCTAGCACAGATACGCAGTATTTT | CASSPPSGASTDTQYF
. | TRBJ2-5 | TRBV6-2/TRBV6-3 | . | TGTGCCAGCAGTCACGGGGGCAAAGAGACCCAGTACTTC | CASSHGGKETQYF
. | TRBJ2-7 | TRBV12-3/TRBV12-4 | TRBD2 | TGTGCCAGCAGTTTAGGCGGGTTCGGGAGGGAGCAGTACTTC | CASSLGGFGREQYF
. | TRBJ2-1 | TRBV7-2 | . | TGTGCCAGCAGCTTAGCGGGGGGCAATAATGAGCAGTTCTTC | CASSLAGGNNEQFF
. | TRBJ2-7 | TRBV12-3/TRBV12-4 | . | TGTGCCAGCAGTACTACTTCATCCGAGCAGTACTTC | CASSTTSSEQYF
. | TRBJ2-7 | TRBV25-1 | . | TGTGCCAGCAGTTACTACACGAACGAGCAGTACTTC | CASSYYTNEQYF
. | TRBJ1-1 | TRBV6-4 | . | TGTGCCAGCAGTGACGGGGGAAGAGGGACTGAAGCTTTCTTT | CASSDGGRGTEAFF
. | TRBJ1-2 | TRBV27 | TRBD1 | TGTGCCAGCAGTTTTAGGGGGCCGGACTATGGCTACACCTTC | CASSFRGPDYGYTF
. | TRBJ2-5 | TRBV29-1 | . | TGCAGCGTTGCCCCGTCGGCGGTACAAGAGACCCAGTACTTC | CSVAPSAVQETQYF
. | TRBJ1-4 | TRBV2 | . | TGTGCCAGCAGAGATCCCGGACAGCTTGCAACTAATGAAAAACTGTTTTTT | CASRDPGQLATNEKLFF
. | TRBJ2-7 | TRBV20-1 | . | TGCAGTGCTAGAGATTTTCGAGGGCACGAGCAGTACTTC | CSARDFRGHEQYF
. | TRBJ2-1 | TRBV12-3/TRBV12-4 | . | TGTGCCAGCAGTCTCAGAGGGGGGGCAAGTGATGAGCAGTTCTTC | CASSLRGGASDEQFF
few | TRBJ1-4 | TRBV11-2 | . | TGTGCCAGCAGCTTAGATCTGAATGGGGGAGAACTGTTTTTT | CASSLDLNGGELFF
. | TRBJ1-5 | TRBV28 | . | TGTGCCAGCAGGAACAGGAAACGGGGAAATCAGCCCCAGCATTTT | CASRNRKRGNQPQHF
. | TRBJ2-1 | TRBV24-1 | . | TGTGCCACCAGTGATTTGAGTACGGGGGATGAGCAGTTCTTC | CATSDLSTGDEQFF
. | TRBJ2-1 | TRBV5-1 | . | TGCGCCAGCAGCCCTTGGTATCCCCGCAATGAGCAGTTCTTC | CASSPWYPRNEQFF
. | TRBJ2-7 | TRBV7-2 | TRBD1 | TGTGCCAGCTGCTGGACAGGGCTTGACTACGAGCAGTACTTC | CASCWTGLDYEQYF
. | TRBJ1-4 | TRBV4-3 | . | TGCGCCAGCAGCCATGACACCGCAACTAATGAAAAACTGTTTTTT | CASSHDTATNEKLFF
few | TRBJ1-1 | TRBV6-5 | TRBD1 | TGTGCCAGCAGTTACTCCCTGGGACAGGGGAACACTGAAGCTTTCTTT | CASSYSLGQGNTEAFF
. | TRBJ2-1 | TRBV6-4 | TRBD2 | TGTGCCAGCAGCGCCTCCCCAAACGGGAGGGTTAATGAGCAGTTCTTC | CASSASPNGRVNEQFF
. | TRBJ2-2 | TRBV20-1 | TRBD1 | TGCAGTGCTAGCGACAGGGGGAGTGCCGGGGAGCTGTTTTTT | CSASDRGSAGELFF
many | TRBJ2-5 | TRBV5-1 | . | TGCGCCAGCAGCTTGGATGCAGGGGAGGAGACCCAGTACTTC | CASSLDAGEETQYF